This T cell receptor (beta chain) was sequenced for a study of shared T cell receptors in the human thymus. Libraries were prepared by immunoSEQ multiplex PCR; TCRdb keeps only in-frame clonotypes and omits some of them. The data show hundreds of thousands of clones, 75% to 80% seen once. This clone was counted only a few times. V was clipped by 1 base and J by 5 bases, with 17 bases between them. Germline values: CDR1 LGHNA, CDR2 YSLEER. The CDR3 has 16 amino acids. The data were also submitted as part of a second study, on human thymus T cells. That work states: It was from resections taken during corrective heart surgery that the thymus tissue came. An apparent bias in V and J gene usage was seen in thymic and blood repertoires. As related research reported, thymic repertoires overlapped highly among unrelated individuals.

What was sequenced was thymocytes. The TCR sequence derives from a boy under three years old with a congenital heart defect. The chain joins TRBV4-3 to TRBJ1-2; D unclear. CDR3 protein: CASSQVNGSASYGYTF. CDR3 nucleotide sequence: TGCGCCAGCAGCCAAGTTAATGGCAGTGCTAGTTATGGCTACACCTTC.